One and the same sample provided the 22 T cell receptor beta chains below, sequenced in a study of control samples from healthy donors and cancer patients. The table came from immunoSEQ multiplex PCR; TCRdb's copy has only in-frame clones and leaves some out. The table shows roughly 88,000 clones, with approximately 91% occurring only once. The sequencing sample was made of blood. The receptor source for this set is a young woman in good health.

The chain employs TRBV7-2 and TRBJ1-1; D is undetermined. The CDR3 runs to 14 residues. From germline, CDR1 is SGHTA and CDR2 FQGNSA. Trimming took off 1 base at V and 1 base at J, with 7 bases between the two ends. The CDR3, as DNA: TGTGCCAGCAGCTTAGGTCCTAGGAACACTGAAGCTTTCTTT. The encoded protein is CASSLGPRNTEAFF.

The rearrangement links TRBV12-2 to TRBJ1-4; the D call in the table, TRBD1, was not verified against the DNA. TRBV12-2 is given as a pseudogene. The CDR3 runs to 18 residues. The CDR3 nucleotides are TGTGCAAGTCGCTTAGCCGACAGGGGGCGCTTAACTAATGAAAAACTGTTTTTT. As protein: CASRLADRGRLTNEKLFF.

The V and J genes are TRBV25-1 and TRBJ1-1; D ambiguous. The germline V gene encodes CDR1 MGHDK and CDR2 SYGVNS. Between the trimmed V and J ends, which lost 3 bases and 1 base, there was a span of 6 bases. The CDR3 covers 13 residues. In nucleotides, the CDR3 is TGTGCCAGCAGTGAGTGGAAGAACACTGAAGCTTTCTTT. Translating gives CASSEWKNTEAFF. Using reference TRBV25-1 and TRBJ1-1 for the parts outside the CDR3, the full variable domain is EADIYQTPRYLVIGTGKKITLECSQTMGHDKMYWYQQDPGMELHLIHYSYGVNSTEKGDLSSESTVSRIRTEHFPLTLESARPSHTSQYLCASSEWKNTEAFFGQGTRLTVV.

CDR3 DNA: TGTGCCAGCAGCTCAGACAGGGCCGAAGCTTTCTTT. This translates into CASSSDRAEAFF. The chain carries TRBV11-1 and TRBJ1-1; 7 bases align to TRBD1. The germline V gene has CDR1 SGHAT and CDR2 FQDESV (reference sequence). The CDR3 runs to 12 residues. V trimming: 4 bases; J trimming: 8 bases; junction bases outside the gene matches: 4.

This clone occurred once. The V call is TRBV10-3, the J call TRBJ1-2; D is possibly TRBD1 (6 bases). The CDR3 length is 15 residues. Trimming shortened V by 2 bases and J by 2 bases, and 12 bases separated the two germline ends. Germline V gene data show CDR1 as ENHRY and CDR2 as SYGVKD. Here the CDR3 reads CAISEGAGVNYGYTF. The CDR3 coding sequence is TGTGCCATCAGTGAGGGGGCAGGGGTGAACTATGGCTACACCTTC.

The chain combines TRBV11-2 with TRBJ1-2, with D perhaps TRBD1 (6 bases). The CDR3 extends over 13 amino acids. Trimming shortened V by 1 base and J by 8 bases, and 11 bases separated the two germline ends. CDR1 is SGHAT, CDR2 FQNNGV, per germline. CDR3 residues: CASSLVGGGGYTF. CDR3 DNA: TGTGCCAGCAGCTTAGTAGGGGGTGGGGGCTACACCTTC. Full variable domain (remainder filled in from reference TRBV11-2 and TRBJ1-2): EAGVAQSPRYKIIEKRQSVAFWCNPISGHATLYWYQQILGQGPKLLIQFQNNGVVDDSQLPKDRFSAERLKGVDSTLKIQPAKLEDSAVYLCASSLVGGGGYTFGSGTRLTVV.

The V call is TRBV10-3, the J call TRBJ1-2; 8 bases are a match to TRBD1. Germline V CDR1 and CDR2: ENHRY, SYGVKD. This CDR3 is built from 11 residues. The V gene end was trimmed by 6 bases and the J gene end by 8 bases; junction bases not matched to a gene: 2. CDR3 in amino acids: CAIRTGGGYTF. CDR3 DNA: TGTGCCATCAGAACAGGGGGGGGCTACACCTTC.

The count of this clone is one. The rearrangement joins TRBV7-9 to TRBJ2-7; D is unclear. CDR3 length: 17 amino acids. Germline V gene lookup returns CDR1 SEHNR and CDR2 FQNEAQ (reference sequence). The germline V and J ends were trimmed by 1 base and 1 base, with 17 bases remaining between them. For the CDR3, the DNA is TGTGCCAGCAGCTTAGTATCCGACCCCTTAATTTCCTACGAGCAGTACTTC. Translated: CASSLVSDPLISYEQYF.

The chain joins TRBV28 to TRBJ1-5; D gene uncertain. CDR3 length: 15 amino acids. Germline loops: CDR1 MDHEN, CDR2 SYDVKM. Deletions cut 0 bases from V and 0 bases from J, with 6 bases between. This CDR3 is CASSLWNYSNQPQHF. The DNA for the CDR3 is TGTGCCAGCAGTTTATGGAACTATAGCAATCAGCCCCAGCATTTT.

V and J are TRBV10-3 and TRBJ1-5; maybe TRBD1 (5 bases). V gave up 1 base and J gave up 6 bases, with 10 bases separating them. CDR3 size: 14 residues. Germline CDR1 and CDR2: ENHRY and SYGVKD. DNA of the CDR3: TGTGCCATCAGTGAGTTCACGGGGACTCAGCCCCAGCATTTT. This codes for CAISEFTGTQPQHF.

J is TRBJ2-7 and V is TRBV9; 8 nucleotides match TRBD1. Germline V gene sequence: CDR1 SGDLS, CDR2 YYNGEE. With 3 bases clipped from V and 4 bases from J, the junction kept 6 bases outside the gene matches. CDR3 length: 14 residues. CDR3 protein: CASSAQGAGYEQYF. CDR3 DNA sequence: TGTGCCAGCAGCGCCCAGGGGGCGGGGTACGAGCAGTACTTC. Based on the CDR3 plus reference TRBV9 and TRBJ2-7, the full variable domain is DSGVTQTPKHLITATGQRVTLRCSPRSGDLSVYWYQQSLDQGLQFLIQYYNGEERAKGNILERFSAQQFPDLHSELNLSSLELGDSALYFCASSAQGAGYEQYFGPGTRLTVT.

The chain is built from TRBV6-5 and TRBJ2-2; D call uncertain. Trimming took 3 bases from V and 1 from J, leaving 9 bases between them. Germline loops: CDR1 MNHEY, CDR2 SVGAGI. This CDR3 has 15 residues. The CDR3 DNA is TGTGCCAGCAGTTATGGCACCCGGAACACCGGGGAGCTGTTTTTT. As protein: CASSYGTRNTGELFF.

This clone has just one count. J is TRBJ1-5 and V is TRBV5-1; 9 nucleotides agree with TRBD1. Trimming at V came to 4 bases and at J to 7 bases, leaving 6 bases not matched to a gene. This CDR3 contains 14 residues. Per germline, CDR1 SGHRS and CDR2 YFSETQ. The CDR3 protein is CASSPGTGRQPQHF. The CDR3 coding sequence is TGCGCCAGCAGCCCCGGGACAGGGAGGCAGCCCCAGCATTTT.

The chain combines TRBV5-8 with TRBJ1-5; D may be TRBD1 (6 bases). The CDR3 length is 16 residues. Germline CDR1 and CDR2: SGHTS and YDEGEE. V was shortened by 3 bases and J by 5 bases, with 18 bases between the two germline ends. The CDR3 DNA reads as TGTGCCAGCAGCTCGAGAGGGGGAAGGAACTATCAGCCCCAGCATTTT. Protein sequence: CASSSRGGRNYQPQHF.

The chain recombines TRBV2 with TRBJ2-5, with TRBD1 identical over 9 bases. The CDR3 runs to 14 residues. The V segment lost 7 bases and the J segment 5 bases; nucleotides outside the gene matches: 8. The germline CDR1 and CDR2 sequences are SNHLY and FYNNEI. As DNA, the CDR3 is TGTGCCAGCAACCCCGGGACAGGGATGGAGACCCAGTACTTC. Translation: CASNPGTGMETQYF.

The gene calls are TRBV10-1 and TRBJ2-1; TRBD2 aligns across 15 bases. The CDR3 loop spans 16 amino acids. V shed 8 bases, J shed 5 bases, and the junction held 7 bases outside the gene matches. CDR1 and CDR2 from the germline V gene are WNHNN and SYGVQD (reference sequence). CDR3 in DNA: TGCGCCAGCTCACGGACTAGCGGGGGGGCCCACAATGAGCAGTTCTTC. This encodes CASSRTSGGAHNEQFF.

This sequence joins TRBV11-2 and TRBJ2-1, with D possibly TRBD2 on 6 matching bases. The V and J ends lost 6 bases and 6 bases respectively, with 15 bases between them. CDR3 length: 14 residues. CDR1 SGHAT and CDR2 FQNNGV come from the germline V gene. The CDR3 sequence is CASRSGTYLNEQFF. DNA for the CDR3: TGTGCCAGCAGATCCGGGACTTACCTCAATGAGCAGTTCTTC.

The genes are TRBV19 and TRBJ2-7; 8 nucleotides align to TRBD1. The CDR3 sequence is 14 residues long. Germline CDR1 and CDR2: LNHDA and SQIVND (reference sequence). Losses at the gene ends were 3 bases for V and 5 bases for J; bases not matched to a gene: 6. The DNA of the CDR3 is TGTGCCAGTAGTATTCAGGGGGCGTTGAACGAGCAGTACTTC. It translates to CASSIQGALNEQYF. Drawing the rest from reference TRBV19 and TRBJ2-7, the complete variable domain is DGGITQSPKYLFRKEGQNVTLSCEQNLNHDAMYWYRQDPGQGLRLIYYSQIVNDFQKGDIAEGYSVSREKKESFPLTVTSAQKNPTAFYLCASSIQGALNEQYFGPGTRLTVT.

The V gene is TRBV7-9, the J gene TRBJ2-7; 10 bases map to TRBD1. CDR3 size: 15 residues. With V trimmed by 5 bases and J by 0 bases, 4 bases remained unmatched. The germline V gene encodes CDR1 SEHNR and CDR2 FQNEAQ (reference sequence). The CDR3 is CASSPGTGDSYEQYF. Here the CDR3 DNA reads TGTGCCAGCAGCCCCGGGACAGGGGACTCCTACGAGCAGTACTTC.

The V call is TRBV19, the J call TRBJ1-5; TRBD1 is a possible D gene (5 bases). CDR3 length: 13 amino acids. The germline V gene has CDR1 LNHDA and CDR2 SQIVND (reference sequence). V was clipped by 4 bases and J by 4 bases, with 8 bases between them. CDR3 region: CASSTWGNQPQHF. The CDR3, as DNA: TGTGCCAGTAGTACCTGGGGGAATCAGCCCCAGCATTTT. Using reference TRBV19 and TRBJ1-5 for the parts outside the CDR3, the full variable domain is DGGITQSPKYLFRKEGQNVTLSCEQNLNHDAMYWYRQDPGQGLRLIYYSQIVNDFQKGDIAEGYSVSREKKESFPLTVTSAQKNPTAFYLCASSTWGNQPQHFGDGTRLSIL.

In this sample, this clone turned up many times. This rearrangement joins TRBV11-2 to TRBJ1-3; D gene unclear. Germline values: CDR1 SGHAT, CDR2 FQNNGV. Trimming cost V 4 bases and J 2 bases, with 9 bases left between them. The CDR3 consists of 14 residues. The CDR3 spells CASSSVQTGNTIYF. In DNA form, the CDR3 reads TGTGCCAGCAGCTCCGTTCAGACTGGAAACACCATATATTTT.

V gene TRBV7-2 combines with J gene TRBJ1-5; the match to TRBD1 covers 7 bases. Germline CDR1 SGHTA, CDR2 FQGNSA. J was trimmed by 4 bases and V by 1 base; bases with no gene match: 7. The CDR3 runs to 16 residues. CDR3 sequence: CASSLGWGTANQPQHF. The CDR3 bases are TGTGCCAGCAGCTTAGGATGGGGGACAGCTAATCAGCCCCAGCATTTT.